The clone carrying this T cell receptor beta chain occurred many times. These data originate in a study of metastatic and nonmetastatic thyroid tumors. In the authors' workflow: Clinicopathological groups supplied CDR3 differences that were used to build a distant-metastasis classifier for papillary thyroid cancer. With MiXCR, TCRdb called clones anew from the PCR reads. Here the V and J calls rest on TCRdb's processing, not on the authors' analysis. The table has some 90,000 clones, about 9.1% seen once; the top ten hold roughly 10%. V trimming: 4 bases; J trimming: 4 bases; junction bases outside the gene matches: 7. The CDR3 runs 16 residues. In germline, CDR1 is MGHRA, CDR2 YSYEKL. Thyroid surgery was preceded by no treatment in any patient.

The gene calls are TRBV4-1 and TRBJ2-3; TRBD1 matches 11 bases. The TCR sequence derives from a female donor with papillary thyroid cancer or a benign thyroid nodule (not recorded which). Some clones in this sample may be carry-over from other donors' samples. The material sequenced was blood. CDR3 residues: CASSPRTGGAADTQYF. The CDR3 region has the DNA TGCGCCAGCAGCCCGAGGACAGGGGGCGCGGCAGATACGCAGTATTTT.